The following is a T cell receptor (beta chain) sequence with its context. Across several immunoSEQ plates, the genomic DNA of each subset was split evenly. The authors loaded 200 ng DNA, around 32,000 T cell genomes, into sorted-subset replicate PCRs. Assay: immunoSEQ multiplex PCR; the TCRdb copy retains only in-frame clones and omits some. The repertoire holds about 2.4 million clones, with more than 85% as singletons. From germline, CDR1 is SQVTM and CDR2 ANQGSEA. The CDR3 is 11 amino acids. Trimming took 3 bases from V and 7 from J, leaving 9 bases between them. This sample is part of a study of shared clonotypes between healthy human individuals.

Sample: naive CD4+ T cells from PBMCs. As to subset: CD45RA+ positively selected. The V call is TRBV29-1, the J call TRBJ1-2; D gene uncertain. The clonotype originates from a man between 18 and 29 years old in good health. Some clones in this sample may be carry-over from other donors' samples. The CDR3, as DNA: TGCAGCGTTGATTTTCAGCGTGGCTACACCTTC. This sequence encodes CSVDFQRGYTF.